The 21 T cell receptor beta chains reported below all come from one sample, sequenced in a study of blood T cell repertoires in COVID-19. The data were produced by immunoSEQ multiplex PCR, yet TCRdb's version contains in-frame clones alone and is incomplete. The table includes 350,000 to 400,000 clones, about 90% detected once. The sequenced sample consisted of PBMCs or T cells enriched from blood (not recorded which). The receptors were gathered from a woman in her thirties who had recovered from COVID-19.

The chain has TRBV3-1 (or the pseudogene TRBV3-2) and TRBJ2-7, with TRBD1 identical over 8 bases. V lost 4 bases and J lost 2; bases outside the gene matches: 4. The CDR3 contains 14 residues. Germline V gives CDR1 LGHDT, CDR2 YNNKEL (reference sequence). CDR3 region: CASSPTGATYEQYF. CDR3 nucleotide sequence: TGTGCCAGCAGCCCGACAGGGGCAACCTACGAGCAGTACTTC.

The chain joins TRBV4-3 to TRBJ1-1; D remains unclear. Trimming removed 0 bases at V and 0 bases at J, with 11 bases between. Germline loops: CDR1 LGHNA, CDR2 YSLEER. This CDR3 is 16 amino acids long. The CDR3 region is CASSQDWAVMNTEAFF. CDR3 coding DNA: TGCGCCAGCAGCCAAGATTGGGCAGTAATGAACACTGAAGCTTTCTTT.

This chain uses TRBV20-1 with TRBJ1-1; D is unclear. Germline assignment: CDR1 DFQATT and CDR2 SNEGSKA (reference sequence). This CDR3 spans 10 amino acids. Trimming left V 6 bases short and J 11 bases short, with 13 bases between. The CDR3 sequence: CSAFYGGAFF. The CDR3, as DNA: TGCAGTGCGTTCTACGGAGGCGCTTTCTTT.

This chain's CDR3 is CASTRDRASSGNTIYF. The CDR3 bases are TGTGCCAGCACCAGGGACAGGGCATCGTCTGGAAACACCATATATTTT. The chain is built from TRBV2 and TRBJ1-3, with 9 bases that match TRBD1. Germline CDR1 reads SNHLY; CDR2 reads FYNNEI. V trimming: 7 bases; J trimming: 1 base; junction bases outside the gene matches: 8. This CDR3 contains 16 residues.

The chain links TRBV19 to TRBJ1-5; 8 bases map to TRBD1. The CDR3 is 19 residues long. The J segment lost 0 bases and the V segment lost 4 bases, leaving 14 bases of the junction unmatched. Germline V lookup: CDR1 LNHDA, CDR2 SQIVND (reference sequence). CDR3 residues: CASSRGPGTGSYSNQPQHF. CDR3 bases: TGTGCCAGTAGTAGGGGACCCGGGACAGGTTCTTATAGCAATCAGCCCCAGCATTTT.

The chain links TRBV19 to TRBJ1-5, with 9 bases fitting TRBD1. The length of the CDR3 is 16 residues. Germline V gene lookup returns CDR1 LNHDA and CDR2 SQIVND (reference sequence). The junction had 11 bases not matched to a gene; V was cut back by 5 bases and J by 6 bases. CDR3: CASSPRDRVGGQPQHF. The CDR3 DNA reads as TGTGCCAGTAGTCCCCGGGACAGGGTGGGCGGTCAGCCCCAGCATTTT.

This clone was counted many times. This rearrangement joins TRBV2 to TRBJ1-4, with D maybe TRBD1 (6 bases). CDR3 length equals 14 residues. Germline V gene sequence: CDR1 SNHLY, CDR2 FYNNEI. Trimming removed 5 bases at V and 5 bases at J, with 12 bases between. This CDR3 is CASSSTGANEKLFF. In nucleotides, the CDR3 is TGTGCCAGCAGTTCGACAGGCGCAAATGAAAAACTGTTTTTT. Full variable domain (outside the CDR3, taken from reference TRBV2 and TRBJ1-4): EPEVTQTPSHQVTQMGQEVILRCVPISNHLYFYWYRQILGQKVEFLVSFYNNEISEKSEIFDDQFSVERPDGSNFTLKIRSTKLEDSAMYFCASSSTGANEKLFFGSGTQLSVL.

This chain links TRBV11-2 with TRBJ2-7, with 10 bases matching TRBD2. The V segment lost 2 bases and the J segment 6 bases; nucleotides outside the gene matches: 4. Germline V gives CDR1 SGHAT, CDR2 FQNNGV. The CDR3 is 14 amino acids. The CDR3, as DNA: TGTGCCAGCAGCTTACTAGCGGGAGCGGGCGAGCAGTACTTC. Protein sequence: CASSLLAGAGEQYF.

J is TRBJ2-7 and V is TRBV11-2; no clear D gene. The CDR3 runs 12 residues. From germline, CDR1 is SGHAT and CDR2 FQNNGV. Trimming stripped 2 bases from V and 6 bases from J, with 8 bases between. The CDR3 DNA is TGTGCCAGCAGCTTAACGGGTATCGAGCAGTACTTC. Residues: CASSLTGIEQYF.

The chain uses TRBV9 and TRBJ1-2, with no clear D. Per the germline V gene, CDR1 is SGDLS and CDR2 is YYNGEE. The CDR3 is 14 residues long. Trimming removed 3 bases from V and 0 bases from J, with 9 bases in between. For the CDR3, the DNA is TGTGCCAGCAGCGGCGCGGCCACTAACTATGGCTACACCTTC. Its protein is CASSGAATNYGYTF.

This clone was detected only once. Germline is not matched at one junction end, which may reflect a read error. The chain combines TRBV2 with TRBJ1-5, with a possible D match to TRBD1 (6 bases). The CDR3 is 15 amino acids. The germline CDR1 and CDR2 sequences are SNHLY and FYNNEI. The CDR3 DNA reads TGTGCCAGCAGGGAAGATACAGGGAGCTATCAGCCCCAGCATTTT. This encodes CASREDTGSYQPQHF.

The J gene is TRBJ1-5, the V gene TRBV5-1; no reliable D call. Germline CDR1 is SGHRS and CDR2 is YFSETQ. CDR3 length equals 13 residues. The germline V and J ends were trimmed by 0 bases and 6 bases, with 7 bases remaining between them. The chain's CDR3 is CASSLAGFQPQHF. The CDR3 bases are TGCGCCAGCAGCTTGGCGGGGTTTCAGCCCCAGCATTTT.

This clone was recorded a few times. The chain has TRBV7-9 and TRBJ2-2, with TRBD1 identical over 8 bases. Germline V lookup: CDR1 SEHNR, CDR2 FQNEAQ (reference sequence). V lost 4 bases, J lost 2 bases, and 3 bases stayed unmatched. This CDR3 region has 15 residues. The CDR3 spells CASSSDRGNTGELFF. CDR3 bases: TGTGCCAGCAGCTCAGACAGGGGCAACACCGGGGAGCTGTTTTTT.

This rearrangement joins TRBV19 to TRBJ2-7; 9 bases agree with TRBD1. Looked up from germline, CDR1 is LNHDA and CDR2 is SQIVND (reference sequence). CDR3 length: 13 amino acids. V lost 6 bases and J lost 4; bases outside the gene matches: 4. The CDR3 is CASSRTGEYEQYF. In nucleotides, the CDR3 is TGTGCCAGTAGCCGGACAGGGGAGTACGAGCAGTACTTC.

J is TRBJ2-7 and V is TRBV5-1; 7 bases map to TRBD1. The CDR3 loop spans 15 amino acids. J was trimmed by 5 bases and V by 0 bases; bases with no gene match: 8. Germline V gene data show CDR1 as SGHRS and CDR2 as YFSETQ. This chain's CDR3 is CASSLGGTVGDEQYF. In nucleotides, the CDR3 is TGCGCCAGCAGCTTGGGGGGGACAGTTGGGGACGAGCAGTACTTC.

This chain uses TRBV25-1 with TRBJ2-1, with 9 bases identical to TRBD1. With 6 bases clipped from V and 7 bases from J, the junction kept 7 bases outside the gene matches. Germline V gene lookup returns CDR1 MGHDK and CDR2 SYGVNS. CDR3 length: 14 residues. This CDR3 reads CASSQQGAKNEQFF. The CDR3 DNA is TGTGCCAGCAGCCAACAGGGGGCCAAGAATGAGCAGTTCTTC.

The chain uses TRBV12-3 or TRBV12-4 and TRBJ2-7; TRBD2 might be the D (6 bases). The CDR3 is 12 amino acids. V was pared by 6 bases and J by 6 bases, with 12 bases between. In DNA, the CDR3 is TGTGCCAGCAGCCCGGAGGGGCTCGAGCAGTACTTC. It specifies CASSPEGLEQYF.

The rearrangement joins TRBV5-4 to TRBJ1-2, with TRBD1 matching 9 bases. J lost 6 bases, V lost 4 bases, and 7 bases had no gene match. Germline V gives CDR1 SGHNT, CDR2 YYREEE (reference sequence). The CDR3 sequence is 14 residues long. CDR3 amino acids: CASSRGQGMDGYTF. The DNA of the CDR3 is TGTGCCAGCAGCCGGGGACAGGGCATGGATGGCTACACCTTC.

This clone was counted many times. V and J are TRBV7-6 and TRBJ2-7, with 7 bases that match TRBD2. Germline CDR1 and CDR2: SGHVS and FNYEAQ. J was trimmed by 0 bases and V by 5 bases; bases with no gene match: 7. The CDR3 is made up of 15 amino acids. The CDR3 DNA sequence: TGTGCCAGCAGCCCCGTCGGCGGGAGCTCCTACGAGCAGTACTTC. Amino acids: CASSPVGGSSYEQYF.

J is TRBJ1-3 and V is TRBV9; D is unresolved. The CDR3 has 16 amino acids. V lost 4 bases and J 0 bases, leaving 14 bases between the germline ends. Germline V gene sequence: CDR1 SGDLS, CDR2 YYNGEE. CDR3 bases: TGTGCCAGCAGCCCCAGTGGACTTCTCTCTGGAAACACCATATATTTT. This codes for CASSPSGLLSGNTIYF.

Points on this clone: This specimen includes other DNA sequences encoding the same CDR3. CDR3 residues: CASSRQGRDYGYTF. In DNA, the CDR3 is TGTGCCAGCAGTCGACAGGGACGGGACTATGGCTACACCTTC. The chain recombines TRBV6-5 with TRBJ1-2; 7 bases map to TRBD1. With V trimmed by 5 bases and J by 3 bases, 6 bases remained unmatched. The CDR3 has 14 residues. Germline lookup yields CDR1 MNHEY and CDR2 SVGAGI.